This entry lists 25 T cell receptor beta chains sequenced from one sample in a study of post-analysis software for immune sequencing data. Sequencing libraries made from TCR beta cDNA carried unique molecular identifiers. TCRdb used MiXCR to reprocess the PCR reads, holding one entry per CDR3 protein. The sample holds roughly 870,000 distinct CDR3 sequences, about 50% seen once. These receptors are not linked to any known antigen. Study-wide findings and caveats: Controls showed lower frequencies than patients for 5 or 6 TRBV segments, and TRBV5-6, TRBV5-1 and TRBV20-1 were among these.

Source material: blood. Receptor source: a girl aged 5 to 17 with multiple sclerosis.

The V and J genes are TRBV20-1 and TRBJ2-5, with TRBD2 matching over 8 bases. This CDR3 region has 12 residues. Germline V gene data show CDR1 as DFQATT and CDR2 as SNEGSKA (reference sequence). After removal of 4 bases from V and 5 bases from J, the junction contained 3 bases not matched to a gene. CDR3 DNA sequence: TGCAGTGCTAACGGACTAGCTGAGACCCAGTACTTC. Translating it yields CSANGLAETQYF.

The J gene is TRBJ2-4, the V gene TRBV12-3 or TRBV12-4; D tentatively fits TRBD1 or TRBD2 (7 bases each). The germline V and J ends were trimmed by 4 bases and 3 bases, with 10 bases remaining between them. This CDR3 has 14 residues. The CDR3 spells CASSSRGGKNIQYF. Here the CDR3 DNA reads TGTGCCAGCAGTTCCAGGGGGGGCAAAAACATTCAGTACTTC.

The V call is TRBV2, the J call TRBJ1-2; possible D gene TRBD1, 6 bases. Trimming stripped 2 bases from V and 6 bases from J, with 19 bases between. This CDR3 has 16 residues. Per germline, CDR1 SNHLY and CDR2 FYNNEI. In DNA, the CDR3 is TGTGCCAGCAGTGAATCTCCACCGTTGGGGGCAGATGGCTACACCTTC. Its protein is CASSESPPLGADGYTF. The entire variable domain, with the rest obtained from reference TRBV2 and TRBJ1-2, is as follows: EPEVTQTPSHQVTQMGQEVILRCVPISNHLYFYWYRQILGQKVEFLVSFYNNEISEKSEIFDDQFSVERPDGSNFTLKIRSTKLEDSAMYFCASSESPPLGADGYTFGSGTRLTVV.

This CDR3 reads CASSFQGVVETQYF. Here the CDR3 DNA reads TGCGCCAGCAGCTTCCAGGGGGTAGTGGAGACCCAGTACTTC. The V gene is TRBV5-1, the J gene TRBJ2-5, with 7 bases fitting TRBD1. The CDR3 runs 14 residues. CDR1 and CDR2 from the germline V gene are SGHRS and YFSETQ. The J segment lost 5 bases and the V segment lost 2 bases, leaving 6 bases of the junction unmatched.

This clonotype was picked up a small number of times. This sequence joins TRBV7-6 and TRBJ2-5; 14 bases match TRBD2. There are 19 residues in the CDR3. With 1 base clipped from V and 4 bases from J, the junction kept 11 bases outside the gene matches. Germline assignment: CDR1 SGHVS and CDR2 FNYEAQ. The chain's CDR3 is CASSLGGTSGSRVTETQYF. In DNA, the CDR3 is TGTGCCAGCAGCTTAGGGGGGACTAGCGGGAGTCGAGTAACAGAGACCCAGTACTTC. Using reference TRBV7-6 and TRBJ2-5 for the parts outside the CDR3, the full variable domain is GAGVSQSPRYKVTKRGQDVALRCDPISGHVSLYWYRQALGQGPEFLTYFNYEAQQDKSGLPNDRFSAERPEGSISTLTIQRTEQRDSAMYRCASSLGGTSGSRVTETQYFGPGTRLLVL.

The J gene is TRBJ2-7, the V gene TRBV7-9, with TRBD1 matching 7 bases. The V gene's germline CDR1 is SEHNR and CDR2 FQNEAQ (reference sequence). The junction had 7 bases not matched to a gene; V was cut back by 5 bases and J by 0 bases. This CDR3 comprises 15 residues. The CDR3, as DNA: TGTGCCAGCAGCCGACTTCGGGACAGCTCCTACGAGCAGTACTTC. Translated, it gives CASSRLRDSSYEQYF.

V usage is TRBV4-2 and J usage is TRBJ1-6, with TRBD1 identical over 7 bases. V gave up 2 bases and J gave up 10 bases; unmatched junction bases: 8. This CDR3 is built from 15 residues. Germline V CDR1 and CDR2: LGHNA, YNFKEQ. The CDR3 nucleotides are TGTGCCAGCAGCCAACTAACAGGGGTGGGGTCACCCCTCCACTTT. Translating it yields CASSQLTGVGSPLHF.

V and J are TRBV29-1 and TRBJ2-5, with 12 bases aligning to TRBD1. V trimming: 0 bases; J trimming: 6 bases; junction bases outside the gene matches: 14. The CDR3 has 18 residues. Germline-derived CDR1 and CDR2 are SQVTM and ANQGSEA. DNA for the CDR3: TGCAGCGTTGAAGACCCGTTCAGGGGACAGGGGGCGAGAAAGACCCAGTACTTC. Translating it yields CSVEDPFRGQGARKTQYF.

The rearrangement joins TRBV29-1 to TRBJ2-1, with D unclear. The CDR3 runs 11 residues. Germline CDR1 reads SQVTM; CDR2 reads ANQGSEA. V dropped 6 bases and J dropped 8 bases, with 11 bases sitting between them. DNA for the CDR3: TGCAGCGTCTTCGCGGTCCATGAGCAGTTCTTC. Amino acid sequence: CSVFAVHEQFF.

V and J are TRBV29-1 and TRBJ2-2; 8 bases fit TRBD1. The CDR3 has 13 residues. With V trimmed by 7 bases and J by 8 bases, 9 bases remained unmatched. Per germline, CDR1 SQVTM and CDR2 ANQGSEA. This chain's CDR3 is CSARGQVTGELFF. The CDR3 region has the DNA TGCAGCGCCCGGGGACAGGTCACGGGGGAGCTGTTTTTT.

The rearrangement links TRBV6-5 to TRBJ1-2; D is ambiguous. V lost 2 bases and J 4 bases, leaving 8 bases between the germline ends. The CDR3 runs to 13 residues. Germline values: CDR1 MNHEY, CDR2 SVGAGI. The CDR3 reads CASSYIVGYGYTF. Here the CDR3 DNA reads TGTGCCAGCAGTTACATTGTGGGCTATGGCTACACCTTC.

The chain uses TRBV6-5 and TRBJ1-5; no reliable D call. The end of the DNA is better explained by TRBJ2-3, so the J call may be wrong. This CDR3 has 15 amino acids. Germline-derived CDR1 and CDR2 are MNHEY and SVGAGI. CDR3: CASSYLSGYTDTQYF. The DNA for the CDR3 is TGTGCCAGCAGTTACCTGTCCGGGTACACAGATACGCAGTATTTT.

The V call is TRBV18, the J call TRBJ1-6; tentative D call: TRBD1 (6 bases). The V gene's germline CDR1 is KGHSH and CDR2 LQKENI. Trimming removed 5 bases at V and 2 bases at J, with 16 bases between. The CDR3 covers 17 residues. The CDR3 DNA follows: TGTGCCAGCTCATCAGGGGAGAAGGAAACCTATAATTCACCCCTCCACTTT. It codes for CASSSGEKETYNSPLHF.

The J gene is TRBJ2-3, the V gene TRBV4-1, with 12 positions matching TRBD2. Germline V gene data show CDR1 as MGHRA and CDR2 as YSYEKL. CDR3 length: 17 amino acids. The J segment lost 5 bases and the V segment lost 0 bases, leaving 6 bases of the junction unmatched. In nucleotides, the CDR3 is TGCGCCAGCAGCCAAGATTTGGGACTAGCGGGTATAGATACGCAGTATTTT. Encoded protein: CASSQDLGLAGIDTQYF.

The count of this clonotype is one. The rearrangement uses TRBV14 and TRBJ2-7, with D tentatively TRBD2 (6 bases). Germline-derived CDR1 and CDR2 are SGHDN and FVKESK. V was trimmed by 5 bases and J by 4 bases, leaving 15 bases between them. The CDR3 is 14 amino acids. The CDR3: CASSVRETAYEQYF. CDR3 in DNA: TGTGCCAGCAGCGTCCGGGAGACCGCGTACGAGCAGTACTTC.

The chain employs TRBV6-2 or TRBV6-3 and TRBJ1-4; the D is unclear. CDR3 length: 16 amino acids. The germline V and J ends were trimmed by 2 bases and 0 bases, with 10 bases remaining between them. Germline CDR1 is MNHEY and CDR2 is SVGEGT. CDR3 DNA: TGTGCCAGCAGTTACGGCGGACGGGCAACTAATGAAAAACTGTTTTTT. This sequence encodes CASSYGGRATNEKLFF.

This clonotype has a handful of counts. The CDR3 spells CASSLRGDRGSYEQYF. The CDR3 bases are TGTGCCAGCAGCCTAAGAGGGGACAGGGGTTCCTACGAGCAGTACTTC. The J gene is TRBJ2-7, the V gene TRBV7-6; 10 nucleotides line up with TRBD1. With V trimmed by 5 bases and J by 1 base, 8 bases remained unmatched. Germline V gene data show CDR1 as SGHVS and CDR2 as FNYEAQ. The CDR3 length is 16 residues.

This clonotype was picked up a small number of times. J is TRBJ1-1 and V is TRBV6-6; D gene uncertain. V was shortened by 2 bases and J by 5 bases, with 21 bases between the two germline ends. The CDR3 contains 17 residues. The germline gives CDR1 MNHNY, CDR2 SVGAGI (reference sequence). Written as DNA, the CDR3 is TGTGCCAGCAGTTACGAAGGGCGGGAGGTGATTAGAACTGAAGCTTTCTTT. Amino acids: CASSYEGREVIRTEAFF.

The genes are TRBV7-9 and TRBJ2-4; D gene uncertain. The J call could be wrong; TRBJ2-7 is a better fit for the DNA end. The CDR3 extends over 15 amino acids. Germline-derived CDR1 and CDR2 are SEHNR and FQNEAQ (reference sequence). The CDR3 DNA follows: TGTGCCAGCAGCTTTAACCGGCGGTCAACCTACGAGCAGTACTTC. Encoded protein: CASSFNRRSTYEQYF.

The chain uses TRBV5-1 and TRBJ2-1; 8 bases are a match to TRBD2. The V and J ends lost 4 bases and 8 bases, in that order; junction bases with no gene match: 11. The CDR3 has 15 amino acids. Germline CDR1 reads SGHRS; CDR2 reads YFSETQ. The CDR3 nucleotides read TGCGCCAGCAGCCTGGATGGGACTAGGGTTGATGAGCAGTTCTTC. Translating gives CASSLDGTRVDEQFF.

The V call is TRBV7-2, the J call TRBJ1-5; TRBD1 matches at 12 bases. With 5 bases clipped from V and 7 bases from J, the junction kept 12 bases outside the gene matches. This CDR3 spans 17 amino acids. The germline V gene encodes CDR1 SGHTA and CDR2 FQGNSA. The CDR3, as DNA: TGTGCCAGCAGCCGTACCGGGACAGGGGGCTCCGGACAGCCCCAGCATTTT. Its translation is CASSRTGTGGSGQPQHF.

The V gene is TRBV29-1, the J gene TRBJ1-5; 9 bases agree with TRBD1. V lost 5 bases to trimming and J lost 2 bases; unmatched junction nucleotides: 1. This CDR3 region has 13 residues. CDR1 and CDR2 (germline): SQVTM, ANQGSEA. The CDR3 here is CSVRTGGNQPQHF. DNA for the CDR3: TGCAGCGTTCGGACAGGGGGCAATCAGCCCCAGCATTTT.

V gene TRBV29-1 combines with J gene TRBJ1-1, with D unresolved. The CDR3 runs 14 residues. V was shortened by 8 bases and J by 2 bases, with 18 bases between the two germline ends. CDR1 is SQVTM and CDR2 is ANQGSEA in the germline V gene. The CDR3 spells CSIQGNRLNTEAFF. The CDR3 DNA reads TGCAGCATCCAAGGTAATCGGCTCAACACTGAAGCTTTCTTT. The entire variable domain, with the rest obtained from reference TRBV29-1 and TRBJ1-1, is as follows: SAVISQKPSRDICQRGTSLTIQCQVDSQVTMMFWYRQQPGQSLTLIATANQGSEATYESGFVIDKFPISRPNLTFSTLTVSNMSPEDSSIYLCSIQGNRLNTEAFFGQGTRLTVV.

This clonotype has only a few counts. This chain connects TRBV20-1 to TRBJ1-5; D is perhaps TRBD1 (5 bases). CDR1 is DFQATT and CDR2 is SNEGSKA in the germline V gene (reference sequence). There are 19 residues in the CDR3. V gave up 0 bases and J gave up 0 bases, with 21 bases separating them. This CDR3 reads CSARDVREISLVSNQPQHF. The CDR3, as DNA: TGCAGTGCTAGAGACGTCAGGGAAATATCGTTGGTTAGCAATCAGCCCCAGCATTTT.

This clonotype showed up just a few times. The chain links TRBV12-5 to TRBJ1-2; D gene uncertain. CDR3 length: 12 amino acids. V was clipped by 6 bases and J by 4 bases, with 9 bases between them. The germline V gene has CDR1 LGHNT and CDR2 FRNRAP. The CDR3 coding sequence is TGTGCTAGTGGCGAAAGCGGCTATGGCTACACCTTC. It encodes CASGESGYGYTF.